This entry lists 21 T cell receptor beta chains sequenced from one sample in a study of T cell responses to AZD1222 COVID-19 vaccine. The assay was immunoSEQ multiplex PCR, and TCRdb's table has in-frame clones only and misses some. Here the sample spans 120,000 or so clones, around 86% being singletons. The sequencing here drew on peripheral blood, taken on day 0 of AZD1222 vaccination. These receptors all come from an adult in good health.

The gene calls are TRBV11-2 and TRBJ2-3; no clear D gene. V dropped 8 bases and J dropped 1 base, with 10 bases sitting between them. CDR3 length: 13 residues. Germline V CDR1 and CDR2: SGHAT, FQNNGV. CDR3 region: CASGSWGTDTQYF. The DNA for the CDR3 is TGTGCCAGCGGCTCGTGGGGCACAGATACGCAGTATTTT. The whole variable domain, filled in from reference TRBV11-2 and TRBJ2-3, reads EAGVAQSPRYKIIEKRQSVAFWCNPISGHATLYWYQQILGQGPKLLIQFQNNGVVDDSQLPKDRFSAERLKGVDSTLKIQPAKLEDSAVYLCASGSWGTDTQYFGPGTRLTVL.

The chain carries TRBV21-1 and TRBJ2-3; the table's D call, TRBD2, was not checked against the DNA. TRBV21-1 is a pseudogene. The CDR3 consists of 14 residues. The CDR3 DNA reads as TGTGCCAGCAGCAAAGGGGGAGTCCCAGATACGCAGTATTTT. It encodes CASSKGGVPDTQYF.

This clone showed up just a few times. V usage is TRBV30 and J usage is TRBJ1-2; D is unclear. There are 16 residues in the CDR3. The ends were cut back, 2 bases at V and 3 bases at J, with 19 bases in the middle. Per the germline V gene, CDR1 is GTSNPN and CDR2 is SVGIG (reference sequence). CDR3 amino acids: CAWSTQTVRDDYGYTF. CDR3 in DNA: TGTGCCTGGAGTACCCAAACAGTCCGCGACGACTATGGCTACACCTTC.

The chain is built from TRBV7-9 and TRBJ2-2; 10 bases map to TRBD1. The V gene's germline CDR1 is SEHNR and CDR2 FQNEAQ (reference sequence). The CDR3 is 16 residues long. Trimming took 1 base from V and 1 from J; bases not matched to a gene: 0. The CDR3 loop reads CASSLGDRGNTGELFF. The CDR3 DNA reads TGTGCCAGCAGCTTAGGGGACAGGGGGAACACCGGGGAGCTGTTTTTT.

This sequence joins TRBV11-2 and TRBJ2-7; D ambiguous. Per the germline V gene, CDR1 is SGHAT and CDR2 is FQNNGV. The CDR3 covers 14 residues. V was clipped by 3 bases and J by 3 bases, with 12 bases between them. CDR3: CASSFWQADYEQYF. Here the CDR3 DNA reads TGTGCCAGCAGCTTTTGGCAGGCTGACTACGAGCAGTACTTC.

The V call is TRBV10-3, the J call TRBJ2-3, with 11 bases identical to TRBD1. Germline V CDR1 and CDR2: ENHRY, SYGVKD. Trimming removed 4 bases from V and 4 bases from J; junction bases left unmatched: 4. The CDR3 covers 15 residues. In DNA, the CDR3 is TGTGCCATCAGTGTGGGGACAGGGGGGGCAGATACGCAGTATTTT. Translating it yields CAISVGTGGADTQYF.

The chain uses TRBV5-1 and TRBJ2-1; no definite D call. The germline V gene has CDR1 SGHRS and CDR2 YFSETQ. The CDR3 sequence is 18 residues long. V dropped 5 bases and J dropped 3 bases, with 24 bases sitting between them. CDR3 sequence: CASRQQAGPPSGYNEQFF. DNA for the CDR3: TGCGCCAGCAGACAGCAAGCCGGCCCCCCATCAGGCTACAATGAGCAGTTCTTC.

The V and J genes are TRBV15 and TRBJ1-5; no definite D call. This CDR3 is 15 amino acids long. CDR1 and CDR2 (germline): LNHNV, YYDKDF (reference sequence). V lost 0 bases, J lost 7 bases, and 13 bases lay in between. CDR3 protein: CATSREVGGGQPQHF. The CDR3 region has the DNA TGTGCCACCAGCAGAGAGGTAGGAGGAGGGCAGCCCCAGCATTTT.

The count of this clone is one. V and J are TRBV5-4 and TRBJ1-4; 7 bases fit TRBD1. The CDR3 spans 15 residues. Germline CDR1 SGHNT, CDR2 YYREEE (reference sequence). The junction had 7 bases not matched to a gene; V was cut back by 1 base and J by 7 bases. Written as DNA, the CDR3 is TGTGCCAGCAGCTTGAGGGCAGGGGGGACTGAAAAACTGTTTTTT. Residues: CASSLRAGGTEKLFF.

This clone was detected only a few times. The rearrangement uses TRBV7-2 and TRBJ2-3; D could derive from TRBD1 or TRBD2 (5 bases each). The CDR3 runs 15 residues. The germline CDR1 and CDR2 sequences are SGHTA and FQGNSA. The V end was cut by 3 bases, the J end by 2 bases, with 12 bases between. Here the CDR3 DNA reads TGTGCCAGCAGCTTGCGGGTTGGGACCACAGATACGCAGTATTTT. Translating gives CASSLRVGTTDTQYF. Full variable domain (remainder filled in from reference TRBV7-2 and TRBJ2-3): GAGVSQSPSNKVTEKGKDVELRCDPISGHTALYWYRQSLGQGLEFLIYFQGNSAPDKSGLPSDRFSAERTGGSVSTLTIQRTQQEDSAVYLCASSLRVGTTDTQYFGPGTRLTVL.

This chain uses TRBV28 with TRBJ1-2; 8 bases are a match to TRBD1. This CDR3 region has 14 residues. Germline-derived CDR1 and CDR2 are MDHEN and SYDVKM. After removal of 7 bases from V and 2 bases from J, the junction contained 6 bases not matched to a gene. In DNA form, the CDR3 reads TGTGCCAGCACCCAGGGACAGGCGAACTATGGCTACACCTTC. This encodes CASTQGQANYGYTF.

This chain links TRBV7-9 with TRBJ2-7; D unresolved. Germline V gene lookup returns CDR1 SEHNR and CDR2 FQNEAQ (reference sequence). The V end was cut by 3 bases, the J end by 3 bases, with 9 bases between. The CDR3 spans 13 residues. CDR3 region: CASSFGRGYEQYF. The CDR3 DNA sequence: TGTGCCAGCAGCTTCGGTCGCGGCTACGAGCAGTACTTC.

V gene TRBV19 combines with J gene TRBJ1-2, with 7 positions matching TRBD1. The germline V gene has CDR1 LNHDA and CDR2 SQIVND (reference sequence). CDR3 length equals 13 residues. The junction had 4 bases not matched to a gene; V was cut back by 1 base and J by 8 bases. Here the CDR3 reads CASSIGQGGGYTF. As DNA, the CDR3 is TGTGCCAGTAGTATAGGACAGGGCGGCGGCTACACCTTC.

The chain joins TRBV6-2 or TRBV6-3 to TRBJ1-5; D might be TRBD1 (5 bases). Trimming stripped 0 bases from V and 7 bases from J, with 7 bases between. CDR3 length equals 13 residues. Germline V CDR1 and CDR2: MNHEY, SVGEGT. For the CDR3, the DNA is TGTGCCAGCAGTTACTCGGGGCTCCAGCCCCAGCATTTT. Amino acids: CASSYSGLQPQHF.

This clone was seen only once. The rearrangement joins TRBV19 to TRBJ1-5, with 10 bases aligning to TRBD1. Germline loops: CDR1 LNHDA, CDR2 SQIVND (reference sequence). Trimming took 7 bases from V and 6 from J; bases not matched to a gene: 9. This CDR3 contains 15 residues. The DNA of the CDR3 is TGTGCCAGTAATTCTAGACAGGGGGCTTTTCAGCCCCAGCATTTT. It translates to CASNSRQGAFQPQHF. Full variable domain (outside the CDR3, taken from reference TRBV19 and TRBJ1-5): DGGITQSPKYLFRKEGQNVTLSCEQNLNHDAMYWYRQDPGQGLRLIYYSQIVNDFQKGDIAEGYSVSREKKESFPLTVTSAQKNPTAFYLCASNSRQGAFQPQHFGDGTRLSIL.

CDR3 sequence: CASRRTGGGEQYF. For the CDR3, the DNA is TGTGCCAGCAGACGAACAGGGGGCGGGGAGCAGTACTTC. The chain employs TRBV28 and TRBJ2-7; 9 bases are a match to TRBD1. V lost 6 bases and J lost 7; bases outside the gene matches: 7. CDR3 length: 13 amino acids. CDR1 is MDHEN and CDR2 is SYDVKM in the germline V gene.

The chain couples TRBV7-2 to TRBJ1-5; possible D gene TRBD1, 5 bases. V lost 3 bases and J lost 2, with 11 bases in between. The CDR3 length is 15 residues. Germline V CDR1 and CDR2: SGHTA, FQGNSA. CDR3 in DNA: TGTGCCAGCAGCTTCGTAGGGGAGGGCAATCAGCCCCAGCATTTT. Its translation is CASSFVGEGNQPQHF.

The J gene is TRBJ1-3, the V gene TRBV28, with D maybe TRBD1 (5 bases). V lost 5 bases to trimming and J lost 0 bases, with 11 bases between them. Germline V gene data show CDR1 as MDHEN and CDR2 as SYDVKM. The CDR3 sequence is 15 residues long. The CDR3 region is CASSPGWGSGNTIYF. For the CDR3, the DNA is TGTGCCAGCAGTCCAGGGTGGGGCTCTGGAAACACCATATATTTT. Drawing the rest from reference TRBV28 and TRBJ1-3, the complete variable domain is DVKVTQSSRYLVKRTGEKVFLECVQDMDHENMFWYRQDPGLGLRLIYFSYDVKMKEKGDIPEGYSVSREKKERFSLILESASTNQTSMYLCASSPGWGSGNTIYFGEGSWLTVV.

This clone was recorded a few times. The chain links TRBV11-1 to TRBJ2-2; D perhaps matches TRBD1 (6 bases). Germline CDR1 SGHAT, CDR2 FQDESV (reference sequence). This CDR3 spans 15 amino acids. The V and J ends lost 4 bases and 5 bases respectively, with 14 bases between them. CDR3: CASSSVGGDTGELFF. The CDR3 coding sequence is TGTGCCAGCAGCTCAGTAGGGGGTGATACCGGGGAGCTGTTTTTT. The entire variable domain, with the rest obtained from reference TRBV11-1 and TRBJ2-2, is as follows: EAEVAQSPRYKITEKSQAVAFWCDPISGHATLYWYRQILGQGPELLVQFQDESVVDDSQLPKDRFSAERLKGVDSTLKIQPAELGDSAMYLCASSSVGGDTGELFFGEGSRLTVL.

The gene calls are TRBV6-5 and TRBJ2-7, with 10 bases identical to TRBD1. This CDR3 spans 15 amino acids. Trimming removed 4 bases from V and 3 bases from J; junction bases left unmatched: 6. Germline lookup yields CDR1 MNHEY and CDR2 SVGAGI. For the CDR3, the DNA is TGTGCCAGCAGTTGGGGGACAGGGGAGTTCTACGAGCAGTACTTC. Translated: CASSWGTGEFYEQYF.

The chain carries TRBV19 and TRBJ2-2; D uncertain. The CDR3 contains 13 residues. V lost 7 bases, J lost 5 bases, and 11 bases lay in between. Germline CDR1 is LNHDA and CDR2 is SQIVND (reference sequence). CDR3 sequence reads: CASNPGETGELFF. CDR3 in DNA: TGTGCCAGTAACCCGGGTGAAACCGGGGAGCTGTTTTTT.